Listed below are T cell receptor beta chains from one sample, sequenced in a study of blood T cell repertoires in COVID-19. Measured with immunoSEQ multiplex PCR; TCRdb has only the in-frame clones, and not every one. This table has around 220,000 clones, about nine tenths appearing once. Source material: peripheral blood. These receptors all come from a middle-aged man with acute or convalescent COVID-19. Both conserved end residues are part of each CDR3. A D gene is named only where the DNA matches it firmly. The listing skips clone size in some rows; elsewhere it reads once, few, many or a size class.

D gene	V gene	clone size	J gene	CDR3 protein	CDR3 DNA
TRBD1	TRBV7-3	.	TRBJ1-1	CASSLSGDRGTNTEAFF	TGTGCCAGCAGCTTAAGCGGGGACAGGGGGACGAACACTGAAGCTTTCTTT
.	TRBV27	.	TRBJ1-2	CASSLTWANYGYTF	TGTGCCAGCAGTTTAACGTGGGCCAACTATGGCTACACCTTC
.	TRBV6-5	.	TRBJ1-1	CASSYGPNTEAFF	TGTGCCAGCAGTTACGGCCCGAACACTGAAGCTTTCTTT
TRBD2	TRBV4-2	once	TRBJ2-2	CASSIRAGGLTGELFF	TGTGCCAGCAGCATCCGCGCGGGGGGGCTGACCGGGGAGCTGTTTTTT
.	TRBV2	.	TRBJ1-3	CASSELAGLRSYF	TGTGCCAGCAGTGAACTGGCAGGGCTCCGATCATATTTT
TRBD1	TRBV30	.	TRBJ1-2	CACGQDYGYTF	TGTGCCTGCGGACAGGACTATGGCTACACCTTC
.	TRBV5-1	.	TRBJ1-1	CASSLNGQGDTEAFF	TGCGCCAGCAGCTTGAATGGACAAGGCGACACTGAAGCTTTCTTT
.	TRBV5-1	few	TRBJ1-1	CASSQFQSEGTEAFF	TGCGCCAGCAGCCAATTCCAGTCAGAGGGCACTGAAGCTTTCTTT
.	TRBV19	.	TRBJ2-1	CASREYNEQFF	TGTGCCAGTCGGGAGTACAATGAGCAGTTCTTC
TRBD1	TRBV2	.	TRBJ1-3	CASSERTGEGGNTIYF	TGTGCCAGCAGTGAACGGACAGGGGAAGGTGGAAACACCATATATTTT
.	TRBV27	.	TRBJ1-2	CASSTVTATGYTF	TGTGCCAGCAGTACCGTTACCGCTACTGGCTACACCTTC
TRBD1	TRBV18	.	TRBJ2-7	CASSPTPGQGIGGYEQYF	TGTGCCAGCTCACCAACACCGGGACAGGGGATCGGAGGCTACGAGCAGTACTTC
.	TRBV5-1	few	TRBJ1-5	CASSFDSNQPQHF	TGCGCCAGCAGCTTCGACAGTAATCAGCCCCAGCATTTT
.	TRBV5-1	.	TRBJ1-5	CASSEQGNQPQHF	TGCGCCAGCAGCGAACAGGGCAATCAGCCCCAGCATTTT
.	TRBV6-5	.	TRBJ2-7	CASSRGTWVHEQYF	TGTGCCAGCAGTCGGGGGACCTGGGTCCACGAGCAGTACTTC
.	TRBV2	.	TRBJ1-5	CASSEEGGRINQPQHF	TGTGCCAGCAGTGAGGAGGGTGGGAGAATCAATCAGCCCCAGCATTTT
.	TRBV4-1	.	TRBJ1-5	CASSQEAQGRGSNQPQHF	TGCGCCAGCAGCCAAGAAGCCCAGGGGAGGGGTAGCAATCAGCCCCAGCATTTT
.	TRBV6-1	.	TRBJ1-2	CASSEAGTVSSYGYTF	TGTGCCAGCAGTGAAGCGGGTACAGTTTCTTCCTATGGCTACACCTTC
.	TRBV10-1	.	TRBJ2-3	CASRSQGTDTQYF	TGCGCCAGCAGGAGTCAAGGCACAGATACGCAGTATTTT
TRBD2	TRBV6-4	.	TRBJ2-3	CASSDLAGGPAGAQYF	TGTGCCAGCAGTGACTTAGCGGGGGGGCCGGCCGGAGCGCAGTATTTT
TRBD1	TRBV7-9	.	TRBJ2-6	CASSLRQGVGGANVLTF	TGTGCCAGCAGCTTAAGACAGGGGGTCGGTGGGGCCAACGTCCTGACTTTC
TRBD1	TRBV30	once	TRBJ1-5	CAWSTTGGRNQPQHF	TGTGCCTGGAGCACGACAGGGGGACGGAATCAGCCCCAGCATTTT
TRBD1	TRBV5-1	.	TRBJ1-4	CASSRARGPTNEKLFF	TGCGCCAGCAGCCGGGCGAGGGGGCCAACTAATGAAAAACTGTTTTTT
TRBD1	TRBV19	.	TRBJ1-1	CASNRRDRGYTEAFF	TGTGCCAGTAATCGACGGGACAGGGGGTACACTGAAGCTTTCTTT
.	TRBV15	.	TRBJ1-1	CATSTGGANTEAFF	TGTGCCACCAGCACTGGGGGCGCGAACACTGAAGCTTTCTTT